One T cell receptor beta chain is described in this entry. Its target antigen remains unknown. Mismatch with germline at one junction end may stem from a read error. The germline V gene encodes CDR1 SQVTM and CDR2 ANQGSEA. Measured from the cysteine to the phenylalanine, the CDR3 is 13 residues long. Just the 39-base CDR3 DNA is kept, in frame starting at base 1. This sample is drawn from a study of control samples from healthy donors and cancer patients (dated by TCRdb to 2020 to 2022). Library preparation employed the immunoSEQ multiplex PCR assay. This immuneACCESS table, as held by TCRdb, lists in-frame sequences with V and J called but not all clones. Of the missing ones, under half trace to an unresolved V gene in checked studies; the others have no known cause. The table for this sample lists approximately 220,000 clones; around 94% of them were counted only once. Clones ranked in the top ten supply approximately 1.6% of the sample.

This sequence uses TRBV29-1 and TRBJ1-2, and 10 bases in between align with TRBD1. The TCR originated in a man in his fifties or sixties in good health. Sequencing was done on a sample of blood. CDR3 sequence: CSAEDRGLEGYTF. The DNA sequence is TGCAGCGCTGAAGACAGGGGGCTGGAAGGCTACACCTTC. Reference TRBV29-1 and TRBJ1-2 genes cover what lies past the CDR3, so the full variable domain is SAVISQKPSRDICQRGTSLTIQCQVDSQVTMMFWYRQQPGQSLTLIATANQGSEATYESGFVIDKFPISRPNLTFSTLTVSNMSPEDSSIYLCSAEDRGLEGYTFGSGTRLTVV.